The 9 T cell receptor beta chains listed next were all sequenced from one sample in a study of shared clonotypes between healthy human individuals. Only in-frame clones appear in the TCRdb table, and some are missing; sequencing was by immunoSEQ multiplex PCR. Here the sample spans fewer than 500,000 clones, about 80% being singletons. The sequenced sample consisted of PBMCs. Receptors were obtained from a middle-aged woman in good health. Some clones in this sample may be carry-over from other donors' samples.

The chain carries TRBV4-1 and TRBJ2-3, with D uncertain. Per the germline V gene, CDR1 is MGHRA and CDR2 is YSYEKL. V was clipped by 1 base and J by 4 bases, with 6 bases between them. The CDR3 sequence is 13 residues long. CDR3 nucleotide sequence: TGCGCCAGCAGCCAAGGCCGGGCAGATACGCAGTATTTT. Encoded protein: CASSQGRADTQYF.

About this clone: Within the sample, other DNA sequences also encode this same CDR3. The chain has TRBV6-5 and TRBJ2-3; no definite D call. CDR3 length equals 13 residues. In germline, CDR1 is MNHEY, CDR2 SVGAGI. V lost 7 bases to trimming and J lost 1 base, with 9 bases between them. CDR3 amino acids: CASTPPGTDTQYF. The CDR3 DNA follows: TGTGCCAGCACCCCGCCGGGCACAGATACGCAGTATTTT.

The rearrangement links TRBV19 to TRBJ2-7; TRBD1 matches 9 bases. The J segment lost 2 bases and the V segment lost 5 bases, leaving 4 bases of the junction unmatched. This CDR3 has 14 residues. CDR1 LNHDA and CDR2 SQIVND come from the germline V gene (reference sequence). The CDR3 loop is CASSWTGDTYEQYF. The CDR3 DNA follows: TGTGCCAGTAGTTGGACAGGGGATACCTACGAGCAGTACTTC.

As regards this clone: Other DNA sequences in the sample encode the same CDR3. The chain is built from TRBV9 and TRBJ2-1; D not certain. CDR1 SGDLS and CDR2 YYNGEE come from the germline V gene. The CDR3 runs to 15 residues. The V end was cut by 1 base, the J end by 3 bases, with 11 bases between. The CDR3 region is CASSVSPSDYNEQFF. Written as DNA, the CDR3 is TGTGCCAGCAGCGTATCGCCGAGTGACTACAATGAGCAGTTCTTC.

Regarding this clone: A junction boundary mismatches the germline segment, possibly from a read error. This sequence joins TRBV28 and TRBJ2-7; maybe TRBD1 (6 bases). This CDR3 has 12 amino acids. The V gene's germline CDR1 is MDHEN and CDR2 SYDVKM. The CDR3 sequence: CASSNQGLGPNF. The CDR3 DNA is TGTGCCAGCAGTAACCAGGGGTTGGGGCCAAACTTC.

This sequence joins TRBV28 and TRBJ1-3; D is unclear. The CDR3 sequence is 11 residues long. Germline values: CDR1 MDHEN, CDR2 SYDVKM. V was clipped by 3 bases and J by 3 bases, with 0 bases between them. The DNA for the CDR3 is TGTGCCAGCAGTTTTGGAAACACCATATATTTT. This translates into CASSFGNTIYF.

The J gene is TRBJ2-3, the V gene TRBV6-1, with 13 bases identical to TRBD2. This CDR3 comprises 15 residues. Looked up from germline, CDR1 is MNHNS and CDR2 is SASEGT. Trimming removed 6 bases from V and 1 base from J; junction bases left unmatched: 1. This CDR3 is CASRGLAGRTDTQYF. CDR3 coding DNA: TGTGCCAGCAGGGGACTAGCGGGACGCACAGATACGCAGTATTTT.

The chain has TRBV11-2 and TRBJ1-5; no clear D gene. Germline V gene data show CDR1 as SGHAT and CDR2 as FQNNGV. The CDR3 is 13 residues long. V gave up 6 bases and J gave up 2 bases, with 8 bases separating them. CDR3 in amino acids: CASSTRGNQPQHF. The CDR3 DNA reads TGTGCCAGCAGTACAAGGGGCAATCAGCCCCAGCATTTT.

There are a few counts of this clone. The chain is built from TRBV23-1 and TRBJ2-2; 7 bases map to TRBD2. TRBV23-1 is treated as an ORF (open reading frame) with a function not yet certain. The CDR3 totals 16 residues. With 7 bases clipped from V and 1 base from J, the junction kept 9 bases outside the gene matches. The CDR3 reads CASTPTGGENTGELFF. The DNA of the CDR3 is TGCGCCAGCACCCCAACGGGGGGAGAGAACACCGGGGAGCTGTTTTTT.